Below are 30 T cell receptor beta chains sequenced from a single sample in a study of shared clonotypes between healthy human individuals. Assay: immunoSEQ multiplex PCR; the TCRdb copy retains only in-frame clones and omits some. The sample has under 300,000 clones; 65% are singletons. Sequencing was carried out using memory CD4+ T cells sorted from blood. As to subset: CD45RA-negative fraction. These receptors were obtained from a man aged 25 to 40 in good health.

This clone was counted between two and nine times. This chain joins TRBV28 and TRBJ2-1; D unclear. Per the germline V gene, CDR1 is MDHEN and CDR2 is SYDVKM. This CDR3 region has 12 residues. The V gene lost 5 bases and the J gene lost 4 bases, with 6 bases spanning the gap. The CDR3 protein is CASSPRYNEQFF. As DNA, the CDR3 is TGTGCCAGCAGTCCCCGATACAATGAGCAGTTCTTC. The whole variable domain, filled in from reference TRBV28 and TRBJ2-1, reads DVKVTQSSRYLVKRTGEKVFLECVQDMDHENMFWYRQDPGLGLRLIYFSYDVKMKEKGDIPEGYSVSREKKERFSLILESASTNQTSMYLCASSPRYNEQFFGPGTRLTVL.

The chain recombines TRBV5-1 with TRBJ1-1; tentative D call: TRBD1 (6 bases). The V end lost 7 bases, the J end lost 3 bases, and 10 bases lay between the germline ends. Germline loops: CDR1 SGHRS, CDR2 YFSETQ. The length of the CDR3 is 12 residues. The CDR3 nucleotides are TGCGCCAGCGGAACAGGGTACACTGAAGCTTTCTTT. Encoded protein: CASGTGYTEAFF. The variable domain in full, with the rest retrieved from reference TRBV5-1 and TRBJ1-1, is KAGVTQTPRYLIKTRGQQVTLSCSPISGHRSVSWYQQTPGQGLQFLFEYFSETQRNKGNFPGRFSGRQFSNSRSEMNVSTLELGDSALYLCASGTGYTEAFFGQGTRLTVV.

CDR3 sequence reads: CASSLVGGIREKLFF. CDR3 nucleotide sequence: TGTGCCAGCAGCTTAGTTGGGGGGATAAGAGAAAAACTGTTTTTT. The chain couples TRBV11-2 to TRBJ1-4; perhaps TRBD1 as D (5 bases). The CDR3 length is 15 residues. Germline CDR1 reads SGHAT; CDR2 reads FQNNGV. The V end lost 1 base, the J end lost 8 bases, and 14 bases lay between the germline ends.

The chain joins TRBV28 to TRBJ2-7; 8 positions match TRBD1. The CDR3 runs 13 residues. Germline V gene sequence: CDR1 MDHEN, CDR2 SYDVKM. J lost 4 bases, V lost 6 bases, and 5 bases had no gene match. In DNA, the CDR3 is TGTGCCAGCAGGGACAGGGTCGGGTACGAGCAGTACTTC. It specifies CASRDRVGYEQYF.

As concerns this clone: Only one base separates this from a far larger clonotype, so it likely reflects a read error. This sequence joins TRBV18 and TRBJ1-5; 7 nucleotides agree with TRBD1. The CDR3 totals 14 residues. The germline gives CDR1 KGHSH, CDR2 LQKENI. V was pared by 1 base and J by 6 bases, with 3 bases of the junction left unmatched. The CDR3 spells CASSPQGASQPQHF. The CDR3, as DNA: TGTGCCAGCTCACCACAGGGGGCCTCTCAGCCCCAGCATTTT.

Only one count was recorded for this clone. The chain employs TRBV7-6 and TRBJ2-2, with D possibly matching TRBD1 (6 bases). From germline, CDR1 is SGHVS and CDR2 FNYEAQ. CDR3 length: 16 amino acids. The ends were cut back, 2 bases at V and 1 base at J, with 11 bases in the middle. This CDR3 reads CASSLQQGQNTGELFF. CDR3 DNA: TGTGCCAGCAGCTTACAACAGGGACAGAACACCGGGGAGCTGTTTTTT.

The rearrangement joins TRBV2 to TRBJ2-2; a weak D match, TRBD2 (6 bases). The CDR3 covers 14 residues. Germline CDR1 SNHLY, CDR2 FYNNEI. The V end was cut by 8 bases, the J end by 2 bases, with 12 bases between. CDR3 sequence reads: CASLATSNTGELFF. For the CDR3, the DNA is TGTGCCAGCTTGGCCACTAGCAACACCGGGGAGCTGTTTTTT. Based on the CDR3 plus reference TRBV2 and TRBJ2-2, the full variable domain is EPEVTQTPSHQVTQMGQEVILRCVPISNHLYFYWYRQILGQKVEFLVSFYNNEISEKSEIFDDQFSVERPDGSNFTLKIRSTKLEDSAMYFCASLATSNTGELFFGEGSRLTVL.

This clone was detected only a few times. Other DNA sequences within the sample encode an identical CDR3. This sequence joins TRBV5-1 and TRBJ1-1, with TRBD1 matching 10 bases. This CDR3 contains 16 residues. V dropped 3 bases and J dropped 0; count of bases not matched to a gene: 5. Germline lookup yields CDR1 SGHRS and CDR2 YFSETQ. Here the CDR3 reads CASSSGTGVMNTEAFF. For the CDR3, the DNA is TGCGCCAGCAGCTCCGGGACAGGGGTTATGAACACTGAAGCTTTCTTT. The whole variable domain, filled in from reference TRBV5-1 and TRBJ1-1, reads KAGVTQTPRYLIKTRGQQVTLSCSPISGHRSVSWYQQTPGQGLQFLFEYFSETQRNKGNFPGRFSGRQFSNSRSEMNVSTLELGDSALYLCASSSGTGVMNTEAFFGQGTRLTVV.

The J gene is TRBJ1-3, the V gene TRBV9; D unclear. The V gene lost 0 bases and the J gene lost 0 bases, with 7 bases spanning the gap. CDR3 length equals 15 residues. Germline-derived CDR1 and CDR2 are SGDLS and YYNGEE. The CDR3 DNA sequence: TGTGCCAGCAGCGTAGGAGGTTACTCTGGAAACACCATATATTTT. It translates to CASSVGGYSGNTIYF.

A few counts support this clone. The chain carries TRBV9 and TRBJ2-1; a weak D match, TRBD2 (6 bases). The V and J ends lost 1 base and 6 bases respectively, with 17 bases between them. The CDR3 sequence is 16 residues long. The germline CDR1 and CDR2 sequences are SGDLS and YYNGEE. The CDR3 is CASSVIGGSSSNEQFF. CDR3 nucleotide sequence: TGTGCCAGCAGCGTAATAGGAGGGAGTAGCTCCAATGAGCAGTTCTTC.

The chain is built from TRBV7-9 and TRBJ2-7; possibly TRBD2 for D (7 bases). There are 19 residues in the CDR3. V shed 5 bases and J shed 3 bases, with 29 bases lying between them. Germline loops: CDR1 SEHNR, CDR2 FQNEAQ (reference sequence). CDR3 sequence: CASSPQGPKAGLHNYEQYF. The CDR3 DNA sequence: TGTGCCAGCAGCCCCCAGGGGCCTAAGGCGGGACTACACAACTACGAGCAGTACTTC.

V gene TRBV6-1 combines with J gene TRBJ1-1; D perhaps matches TRBD1 (5 bases). Germline V gives CDR1 MNHNS, CDR2 SASEGT. The CDR3 runs 14 residues. Trimming removed 2 bases at V and 8 bases at J, with 15 bases between. The CDR3 protein is CASSEYLGRGEAFF. DNA of the CDR3: TGTGCCAGCAGTGAATATCTGGGGAGGGGAGAAGCTTTCTTT.

This chain connects TRBV7-9 to TRBJ2-3; perhaps D is TRBD1 or TRBD2 (6 bases each). The CDR3 is 12 residues long. In germline, CDR1 is SEHNR, CDR2 FQNEAQ (reference sequence). V was trimmed by 10 bases and J by 3 bases, leaving 11 bases between them. The CDR3 reads CATRGETDTQYF. In nucleotides, the CDR3 is TGTGCCACTAGGGGGGAAACAGATACGCAGTATTTT. The complete variable domain, with remaining parts taken from reference TRBV7-9 and TRBJ2-3, reads DTGVSQNPRHKITKRGQNVTFRCDPISEHNRLYWYRQTLGQGPEFLTYFQNEAQLEKSRLLSDRFSAERPKGSFSTLEIQRTEQGDSAMYLCATRGETDTQYFGPGTRLTVL.

The rearrangement joins TRBV4-2 to TRBJ2-5; the match to TRBD2 covers 12 bases. The CDR3 has 16 amino acids. The germline gives CDR1 LGHNA, CDR2 YNFKEQ. V gave up 4 bases and J gave up 2 bases; unmatched junction bases: 5. The DNA for the CDR3 is TGTGCCAGCAGCCTGTCTAGCGGGAGGGAGCAAGAGACCCAGTACTTC. Residues: CASSLSSGREQETQYF.

CDR3 sequence (DNA): TGCGCCAGCAGCCAAGATTTCACCCCCGGGGCGACCCGGGGAAAACTGTTTTTT. Protein: CASSQDFTPGATRGKLFF. This chain connects TRBV4-3 to TRBJ1-4, with D possibly TRBD1 on 5 matching bases. V shed 0 bases and J shed 10 bases, with 24 bases lying between them. Looked up from germline, CDR1 is LGHNA and CDR2 is YSLEER. The CDR3 contains 18 residues.

CDR3 residues: CASSPDRGRGNEQFF. The DNA of the CDR3 is TGTGCCAGCAGTCCTGACAGGGGACGCGGCAATGAGCAGTTCTTC. V is TRBV27 and J is TRBJ2-1; 8 positions agree with TRBD1. After removal of 5 bases from V and 6 bases from J, the junction contained 9 bases not matched to a gene. Looked up from germline, CDR1 is MNHEY and CDR2 is SMNVEV (reference sequence). This CDR3 is built from 15 residues.

The chain recombines TRBV5-1 with TRBJ2-1, with 7 positions matching TRBD1. The V gene end was trimmed by 0 bases and the J gene end by 4 bases; junction bases not matched to a gene: 4. Germline V gene lookup returns CDR1 SGHRS and CDR2 YFSETQ. This CDR3 comprises 15 residues. CDR3 DNA: TGCGCCAGCAGCTTGGGACAGGGCCATTACAATGAGCAGTTCTTC. Translated, it gives CASSLGQGHYNEQFF.

CDR3 nucleotides: TGTGCCAGCAGCTTAGTTGAGGGGGCAGATACGCAGTATTTT. Translated, it gives CASSLVEGADTQYF. The V and J genes are TRBV7-9 and TRBJ2-3; D possibly corresponds to TRBD1 (6 bases). Germline CDR1 and CDR2: SEHNR and FQNEAQ (reference sequence). The CDR3 consists of 14 residues. V lost 1 base and J 4 bases, leaving 9 bases between the germline ends.

This clone occurred once. This chain connects TRBV7-2 to TRBJ2-3; a weak D match, TRBD1 (5 bases). CDR3 length: 14 amino acids. Looked up from germline, CDR1 is SGHTA and CDR2 is FQGNSA. V was shortened by 5 bases and J by 2 bases, with 11 bases between the two germline ends. CDR3 bases: TGTGCCAGCAGCCGACAGTCTTCCACAGATACGCAGTATTTT. It codes for CASSRQSSTDTQYF.

This clone was seen many times. V usage is TRBV28 and J usage is TRBJ2-2, with D unresolved. The CDR3 contains 12 residues. Per germline, CDR1 MDHEN and CDR2 SYDVKM. Trimming removed 6 bases from V and 6 bases from J, with 8 bases in between. The CDR3 coding sequence is TGTGCCAGCAGCAAGGATTCCGGGGAGCTGTTTTTT. This encodes CASSKDSGELFF.

A few counts support this clone. The V and J genes are TRBV5-4 and TRBJ2-1, with TRBD1 matching 7 bases. V lost 10 bases to trimming and J lost 2 bases; unmatched junction nucleotides: 9. Germline V gene lookup returns CDR1 SGHNT and CDR2 YYREEE (reference sequence). This CDR3 region has 14 residues. This CDR3 reads CAGGRQGTYNEQFF. As DNA, the CDR3 is TGTGCCGGGGGACGACAGGGAACCTACAATGAGCAGTTCTTC.

This clone occurred once. V and J are TRBV5-4 and TRBJ2-7; 7 nucleotides match TRBD2. With 2 bases clipped from V and 2 bases from J, the junction kept 4 bases outside the gene matches. The CDR3 extends over 14 amino acids. CDR1 is SGHNT and CDR2 is YYREEE in the germline V gene (reference sequence). CDR3 coding DNA: TGTGCCAGCAGCTTTAGCGGGTGGGCCTACGAGCAGTACTTC. Its translation is CASSFSGWAYEQYF.

The chain employs TRBV28 and TRBJ2-7, with 12 bases aligning to TRBD1. Losses at the gene ends were 6 bases for V and 11 bases for J; bases not matched to a gene: 11. Germline CDR1 and CDR2: MDHEN and SYDVKM. CDR3 size: 14 residues. This CDR3 is CASRPPGQGAFKYF. DNA of the CDR3: TGTGCCAGCAGGCCCCCGGGACAGGGGGCATTTAAGTACTTC.

This chain links TRBV11-2 with TRBJ2-7; 9 bases agree with TRBD1. The CDR3 is made up of 16 amino acids. Losses at the gene ends were 4 bases for V and 4 bases for J; bases not matched to a gene: 11. The germline V gene has CDR1 SGHAT and CDR2 FQNNGV. CDR3 nucleotide sequence: TGTGCCAGCAGCTCCCCCCGGGACAGGGTATTATACGAGCAGTACTTC. Its translation is CASSSPRDRVLYEQYF.

The chain recombines TRBV7-2 with TRBJ2-5; TRBD1 aligns across 8 bases. This CDR3 spans 13 amino acids. Germline assignment: CDR1 SGHTA and CDR2 FQGNSA. With V trimmed by 5 bases and J by 6 bases, 5 bases remained unmatched. The CDR3 sequence: CASSLGQGKTQYF. CDR3 nucleotide sequence: TGTGCCAGCAGCCTCGGACAGGGAAAGACCCAGTACTTC. Full variable domain (missing parts from reference TRBV7-2 and TRBJ2-5): GAGVSQSPSNKVTEKGKDVELRCDPISGHTALYWYRQSLGQGLEFLIYFQGNSAPDKSGLPSDRFSAERTGGSVSTLTIQRTQQEDSAVYLCASSLGQGKTQYFGPGTRLLVL.

V usage is TRBV9 and J usage is TRBJ2-1, with D possibly called TRBD1 or TRBD2 (6 bases each). The CDR3 length is 15 residues. V dropped 0 bases and J dropped 4 bases, with 11 bases sitting between them. Germline V gene lookup returns CDR1 SGDLS and CDR2 YYNGEE. The DNA for the CDR3 is TGTGCCAGCAGCGTAGCACAGGGACTTTACAATGAGCAGTTCTTC. Its translation: CASSVAQGLYNEQFF.

The rearrangement links TRBV18 to TRBJ1-1, with D perhaps matching TRBD1 (6 bases). CDR1 KGHSH and CDR2 LQKENI come from the germline V gene. This CDR3 is 16 amino acids long. V lost 0 bases and J 1 base, leaving 12 bases between the germline ends. This CDR3 reads CASSPPSGAANTEAFF. The CDR3, as DNA: TGTGCCAGCTCACCACCTTCGGGGGCAGCGAACACTGAAGCTTTCTTT.

This clone was seen at least ten times. The V call is TRBV16, the J call TRBJ1-1; no clear D gene. The V end was cut by 3 bases, the J end by 1 base, with 6 bases between. Germline CDR1 KGHSY, CDR2 FQNENV. There are 13 residues in the CDR3. The CDR3, as DNA: TGTGCCAGCAGCCAGCAGTGGAACACTGAAGCTTTCTTT. Protein product: CASSQQWNTEAFF.

The chain recombines TRBV5-8 with TRBJ2-7; 12 nucleotides line up with TRBD2. The CDR3 extends over 14 amino acids. Germline V lookup: CDR1 SGHTS, CDR2 YDEGEE. Trimming removed 4 bases from V and 5 bases from J; junction bases left unmatched: 4. The CDR3 sequence is CASSRLAGVDEQYF. The CDR3 nucleotides read TGTGCCAGCAGCCGACTAGCGGGAGTCGACGAGCAGTACTTC. The variable domain in full, completed from reference TRBV5-8 and TRBJ2-7, reads EAGVTQSPTHLIKTRGQQATLRCSPISGHTSVYWYQQALGLGLQFLLWYDEGEERNRGNFPPRFSGRQFPNYSSELNVNALELEDSALYLCASSRLAGVDEQYFGPGTRLTVT.

The rearrangement joins TRBV5-1 to TRBJ2-1, with D tentatively TRBD2 (6 bases). Germline V lookup: CDR1 SGHRS, CDR2 YFSETQ. The CDR3 is 14 amino acids. Trimming took off 0 bases at V and 7 bases at J, with 11 bases between the two ends. CDR3 nucleotide sequence: TGCGCCAGCAGCTTGGCCCCGGGGAGGAATGAGCAGTTCTTC. This codes for CASSLAPGRNEQFF.